This T cell receptor beta chain was captured by sequencing in a study of cytomegalovirus exposure and HLA in healthy donors (dated by TCRdb to 2016 to 2017). Regarding the complete study: An earlier analysis of more than 550 of the donors reported 276 Gb of sequence data and about 120 million unique TCR beta sequences obtained from approximately 180 million T cells. Every repertoire in the discovery cohort had been generated on one and the same sequencing platform. An early release that covered about 600 HLA-typed donors contained approximately 290 gigabases of sequencing data and about 84 million unique TCR sequences. Donor age, sex, ethnicity and CMV serostatus were compiled together with the repertoire data. High-throughput TCR immunosequencing, statistical association of individual TCRs with disease status, and machine learning were combined to predict cytomegalovirus infection status. HLA typing included class I and class II loci at four-digit resolution. Rather than using new phenotypic data, the later analysis identified candidate immune exposures from TCR beta sequences and from how often those sequences occurred across donors. To study patterns of TCR occurrence, a later analysis re-analyzed previously published TCR beta repertoires from 666 donors and added high-resolution HLA genotyping. Genome-wide SNP genotypes for about 60% of the 666 donors were used in a later genetic analysis, which treated that subset as a discovery cohort. Among a few hundred genotyped donors of the cohort, an average of 235,054 unique TCR beta nucleotide sequences were sequenced per donor, 15% to 20% of them non-productive. An earlier analysis of 587 of the donors applied high-throughput TCR beta sequencing to assess whether each TCR beta V gene segment acted as functional or pseudogenic. Typing coverage varied by locus: roughly 620-630 donors for A, B, C, DRB1 and DQB1; 522 for DQA1; approximately 570 for DPA1; approximately 470 for DPB1. The study used immunosequencing to profile the T cell repertoires of around 600 subjects and linked those repertoires to cytomegalovirus serostatus. In addition to the first cohort of 666 subjects, a separate validation cohort of 130 or so different subjects was used. The study was designed to test whether signatures of past pathogen exposure could be identified by cataloging public T cell receptors. Four to six DR-DQ haplotypes were handled as single units for association and clustering, since linkage in the cohort was strong. The genetic ancestry cluster associated with self-reported Caucasian donors included 81% of the roughly 400 genotyped donors.

To prepare the library, the immunoSEQ multiplex PCR assay was applied. A mixture of 60 forward primers for TCR Vbeta segments and 13 reverse primers for TCR Jbeta segments was used in the multiplex PCR. A multiplex PCR assay on genomic DNA amplified the CDR3 region of rearranged TCR beta genes. The amplified TCR beta libraries were sequenced on the Illumina HiSeq System as 87-base-pair reads. The authors' pipeline ran thus. A later analysis counted around 72 million unique TCR beta chains across the 700 or so repertoires, and about 10 million of these chains were shared by at least two donors. A nearest-neighbor algorithm error-corrected the raw reads and collapsed the reads into unique sequences, merging closely related sequences to remove PCR and sequencing errors. CDR3 sequences were aligned to IMGT reference sequences to assign V, D and J gene segments. Each retained sequence needed at least a six-nucleotide match to both a V gene segment and a J gene segment. A rearrangement was called productive if the CDR3 had no stop codons and remained in frame with V and J, and every other rearrangement was called non-productive. CDR3 was defined according to IMGT convention as the region running from the second conserved V-encoded cysteine to the conserved J-encoded phenylalanine. The earlier analysis of some 540 of the donors excluded any sequence lacking an unambiguous match to a single V gene segment. In an earlier analysis of several hundred of the donors, V segments were called functional above 56.7% productive rearrangements and were called segregating when the between-donor standard deviation exceeded 5%. A statistical classification framework was built to diagnose cytomegalovirus status from the catalog of TCR beta chain sequences. V and J gene assignment, in a later analysis, came from comparing TCR nucleotide sequences with IMGT/GENE-DB human TR gene sequences. A later analysis assigned CDR3 sequences and most-parsimonious VDJ recombination scenarios with the TCRdist pipeline. A later analysis defined each TCR beta chain by its CDR3 amino acid sequence plus V-gene family, and excluded reads lacking a unique V-gene family. A later analysis removed roughly 590 highly shared, low-generation-probability nucleotide sequences to deal with suspected cross-contamination and a sequencing artifact. For each public chain, a later analysis derived a clonal expansion index from normalized ranks of inferred template counts within each repertoire. In a later analysis, generation probabilities were computed using a VDJ recombination model fitted to out-of-frame rearrangements, and the results were checked against IGoR. A later analysis scored TCR-TCR, TCR-HLA and TCR-CMV co-occurrence with hypergeometric tests, applying a repertoire-size bias correction to TCR pairs. False discovery rates were estimated in a later analysis by permuting HLA or CMV assignments 20 times. In a later analysis, co-occurring TCRs were grouped with DBSCAN, and TCRdist sequence similarity was added when clustering was performed within HLA-allele-positive subsets. For co-occurrence clustering, repertoires with fewer than 30,000 or more than 120,000 public chains were excluded, along with about five repertoires with anomalous nucleotide sharing. This is the immuneACCESS table as TCRdb keeps it, with only in-frame sequences that have V and J called. A part of the clones is gone; compared with another copy, unresolved V genes explain less than half, and the rest is unexplained. V and J calls and clone size come straight from that table; D and trimming were deduced from the DNA. Present in this sample are approximately 180,000 clones, more than 80% of which were seen just once. The ten biggest clones cover roughly 4.9% of the sample.

The CDR3 covers 19 residues, taking in both the cysteine and the phenylalanine. CDR3 DNA is the only sequence kept; it has 57 bases, read in frame from the first base. Via the germline V gene, CDR1 is LGHNA and CDR2 YNFKEQ. V and J are trimmed by 4 bases and 4 bases, and the gene matches miss 13 bases of the junction. Concerning this clone: The antigen it binds to is not known. No base quality values were provided; no much bigger clone lies one nucleotide off.

The full study reports these points: Because HLA typing was missing for some donors at each locus, association tests included only the typed subset. Linkage disequilibrium might explain the correlated functional status among segregating V segments, but an unknown experimental factor could not be excluded. Assigning TCR associations to individual alleles was difficult when HLA alleles, especially DR and DQ, strongly co-occurred. The authors suggested that the approach could potentially be extended to other disease states and immunological phenotypes. Because counts were too low, about 18 rarely observed V segments, including chromosome 9 orphons, were left out of the earlier analysis of roughly 600 of the donors. In this cohort, only TCR beta chains were sequenced, and detectable features were limited by the absence of alpha or paired-chain data. Roughly uniform sequencing depth across donors was assumed in presence/absence analyses, although this assumption may not hold. A later analysis found that most CMV-associated TCR beta chains appeared HLA-restricted, with HLA associations seemingly driven largely by CMV exposure. Specific HLA alleles were associated with 15,000 to 20,000 TCR beta sequences at a false discovery rate of 0.05 in a later analysis. In the study, some 180 TCR beta chains were listed as associated with cytomegalovirus. An earlier analysis of around 500 of the donors showed that most TCR beta V segments appeared in productive rearrangements either about 87% or about 30% of the time, which broadly matched IMGT annotations. In a later analysis, the rate of TCR association differed among HLA loci, with DRB1 alleles having the most associated TCRs and HLA-C alleles having the fewest. Some IMGT-functional V segments, including TRBV6-2 and TRBV6-3, could not be told apart with the 87-base-pair reads, so those segments were excluded. In a later genetic analysis, fewer N-insertions in productive TCRs were reported among donors in an Asian-associated ancestry cluster than the roughly 700-donor mean. In vitro tests confirmed that a few of the cytomegalovirus-associated TCR beta chains recognize cytomegalovirus antigens. A later analysis found that HLA-associated TCR beta chains were more clonally expanded and had lower generation probabilities than equally common non-associated chains. A group of highly shared sequence variants was considered likely to be a technical artifact of the sequencing pipeline. In a later genetic analysis, a missense DCLRE1C variant was associated with V-gene and J-gene trimming of TCR beta chains, and the association was replicated in an independent cohort. A further reported finding was that TCR beta sequences accurately predicted the HLA-A and HLA-B alleles for most subjects in the first cohort. A later analysis reported that several top co-occurrence clusters appeared linked to parvovirus B19, influenza, CMV and Epstein-Barr virus. Most TCR sequences were seen in very few donors, while some public TCRs were found in many individuals. Immune exposure information for the cohort was limited to CMV serostatus. The classifier was reported to diagnose cytomegalovirus status with high specificity and sensitivity in both the original cohort and the validation cohort.

The cohort comprised some 700 healthy bone marrow donors. At the time of sampling, all cohort members were nominally healthy, though unrecorded immune exposures were likely present. The donor tested CMV seropositive, placing the donor among the roughly 300 seropositive members of the cohort. Each donor provided a peripheral blood sample, and peripheral blood mononuclear cells were used for TCR beta sequencing. The Qiagen DNeasy Blood Extraction Kit was used to extract genomic DNA from the blood cell samples. Sequenced: PBMCs. The receptor was derived from a woman aged 18-35 years in good health and CMV-seropositive. This sequence uses TRBV4-2 and TRBJ2-3; the junction holds 14 bases that match TRBD2. The encoded CDR3 is CASSRITPGLAGEADTQYF. The DNA sequence is TGTGCCAGCAGCCGAATCACACCGGGACTAGCGGGGGAGGCAGATACGCAGTATTTT.